Shown below are 9 T cell receptor beta chains from a single sample sequenced in a study of beta chain features in type 1 diabetes. Study-wide findings and caveats: Type 1 diabetes patients showed a moderate but significant shortening of TCRB CDR3s in all four CD4+ subsets.

No antigens are known for them. Reverse transcribing all isolated RNA meant expressed TCRB transcripts were sequenced. Profiled with immunoSEQ multiplex PCR; TCRdb holds only in-frame clones, not every one. In the table there are over 150,000 clones, 6.5% to 10% of which are singletons. Sequenced material: central memory CD4+ T cells from blood. The receptors stem from a woman between 18 and 29 years old with type 1 diabetes.

This clone was counted a few times. This chain links TRBV5-1 with TRBJ2-2, with D uncertain. From germline, CDR1 is SGHRS and CDR2 YFSETQ. The ends were cut back, 0 bases at V and 5 bases at J, with 8 bases in the middle. CDR3 length: 14 amino acids. The CDR3 loop reads CASSLGGATGELFF. CDR3 nucleotide sequence: TGCGCCAGCAGCTTGGGAGGAGCTACCGGGGAGCTGTTTTTT.

The CDR3 bases are TGTGCCAGCTCACCAGACAGGGCGGGAAACATTCAGTACTTC. Protein: CASSPDRAGNIQYF. The chain combines TRBV18 with TRBJ2-4; 7 nucleotides line up with TRBD1. The length of the CDR3 is 14 residues. The germline CDR1 and CDR2 sequences are KGHSH and LQKENI. Trimming took 2 bases from V and 6 from J; bases not matched to a gene: 4.

This clone was observed at least ten times. One junction end disagrees with the germline gene, perhaps due to a read error. The CDR3 sequence: CASSLAGEGGEQFF. In nucleotides, the CDR3 is TGTGCCAGCAGCCTAGCGGGAGAGGGTGGTGAGCAGTTCTTC. The chain employs TRBV7-9 and TRBJ2-1; 10 nucleotides align to TRBD2. Germline CDR1 and CDR2: SEHNR and FQNEAQ (reference sequence). The CDR3 runs 14 residues.

This clone was observed a few times. This rearrangement joins TRBV30 to TRBJ2-5; 10 nucleotides align to TRBD1. From germline, CDR1 is GTSNPN and CDR2 SVGIG (reference sequence). The CDR3 consists of 15 residues. The J segment lost 1 base and the V segment lost 3 bases, leaving 5 bases of the junction unmatched. The CDR3 protein is CAWRQGQGIQETQYF. The CDR3 DNA reads TGTGCCTGGAGACAGGGACAGGGGATCCAAGAGACCCAGTACTTC.

This clone was recorded at least ten times. V is TRBV7-2 and J is TRBJ2-1, with D maybe TRBD1 (6 bases). Germline CDR1 SGHTA, CDR2 FQGNSA. V dropped 4 bases and J dropped 1 base, with 11 bases sitting between them. The CDR3 has 15 amino acids. As DNA, the CDR3 is TGTGCCAGCAGCTCAAAAGGGGGATCCTACAATGAGCAGTTCTTC. Translating it yields CASSSKGGSYNEQFF. Full variable domain (remainder filled in from reference TRBV7-2 and TRBJ2-1): GAGVSQSPSNKVTEKGKDVELRCDPISGHTALYWYRQSLGQGLEFLIYFQGNSAPDKSGLPSDRFSAERTGGSVSTLTIQRTQQEDSAVYLCASSSKGGSYNEQFFGPGTRLTVL.

This clone was observed a handful of times. The rearrangement links TRBV2 to TRBJ2-5; D might be TRBD1 (6 bases). Germline lookup yields CDR1 SNHLY and CDR2 FYNNEI. Trimming took off 3 bases at V and 2 bases at J, with 7 bases between the two ends. There are 13 residues in the CDR3. CDR3 sequence reads: CASSEGAQETQYF. The CDR3 nucleotides read TGTGCCAGCAGTGAGGGGGCACAAGAGACCCAGTACTTC.

This clone was seen a few times. The chain links TRBV19 to TRBJ1-2; 8 bases are shared with TRBD1. Germline V gene lookup returns CDR1 LNHDA and CDR2 SQIVND (reference sequence). CDR3 length: 14 amino acids. After removal of 8 bases from V and 3 bases from J, the junction contained 8 bases not matched to a gene. The CDR3 sequence is CASFGQGGDYGYTF. DNA of the CDR3: TGTGCCAGTTTCGGACAGGGCGGAGACTATGGCTACACCTTC.

This clone was recorded a few times. The chain couples TRBV4-1 to TRBJ2-1, with 8 nucleotides matching TRBD2. This CDR3 is 15 amino acids long. With V trimmed by 3 bases and J by 8 bases, 9 bases remained unmatched. CDR1 is MGHRA and CDR2 is YSYEKL in the germline V gene. In DNA form, the CDR3 reads TGCGCCAGCAGCCATCACGGGACTAGTTTAGATGAGCAGTTCTTC. The encoded protein is CASSHHGTSLDEQFF.

CDR3 residues: CASSAPGQRNQPQHF. The CDR3 DNA is TGTGCCAGCAGCGCCCCGGGACAACGGAATCAGCCCCAGCATTTT. V is TRBV7-3 and J is TRBJ1-5; possible D gene TRBD1, 6 bases. The CDR3 spans 15 residues. Trimming removed 5 bases from V and 4 bases from J, with 15 bases in between. In germline, CDR1 is SGHTA, CDR2 FQGTGA. The full variable domain, rest sourced from reference TRBV7-3 and TRBJ1-5, is GAGVSQTPSNKVTEKGKYVELRCDPISGHTALYWYRQSLGQGPEFLIYFQGTGAADDSGLPNDRFFAVRPEGSVSTLKIQRTERGDSAVYLCASSAPGQRNQPQHFGDGTRLSIL.